The 15 T cell receptor beta chains below all came from one sample that was sequenced in a study of blood T cell repertoires in COVID-19. Produced via immunoSEQ multiplex PCR; TCRdb's table is partial and in-frame only. The sample consists of hundreds of thousands of clones, 83% of them appearing once. Sequenced sample: peripheral blood. The receptors shown here come from a woman aged 40 to 49 with active or convalescent COVID-19.

The rearrangement links TRBV27 to TRBJ1-1; D gene unclear. Trimming removed 6 bases from V and 4 bases from J, with 12 bases in between. CDR1 and CDR2 (germline): MNHEY, SMNVEV (reference sequence). The CDR3 is 13 residues long. This CDR3 is CASSEARGTEAFF. The CDR3 coding sequence is TGTGCCAGCAGCGAAGCCCGAGGCACTGAAGCTTTCTTT.

This clone was found once. The chain links TRBV15 to TRBJ1-1, with 10 bases aligning to TRBD1. The trim removed 0 bases at V and 6 bases at J, leaving 4 bases unmatched. CDR1 is LNHNV and CDR2 is YYDKDF in the germline V gene (reference sequence). The CDR3 covers 15 residues. The CDR3 nucleotides are TGTGCCACCAGCAGAGAAGGACAGGGGGAAGCTGAAGCTTTCTTT. This encodes CATSREGQGEAEAFF.

The DNA for the CDR3 is TGTGCCAGCAGCTTACTGAGGGCTAACTATGGCTACACCTTC. Amino acids: CASSLLRANYGYTF. V gene TRBV7-9 combines with J gene TRBJ1-2; the D is unclear. The length of the CDR3 is 14 residues. Trimming took 2 bases from V and 0 from J, leaving 7 bases between them. Germline V lookup: CDR1 SEHNR, CDR2 FQNEAQ (reference sequence).

Only a few counts were recorded for this clone. This chain uses TRBV25-1 with TRBJ1-3; possibly TRBD1 for D (6 bases). The germline gives CDR1 MGHDK, CDR2 SYGVNS. CDR3 length: 16 residues. The V end lost 8 bases, the J end lost 0 bases, and 17 bases lay between the germline ends. CDR3 DNA sequence: TGTGCCAGCTTTATTGGCAGGGGATTCTCTGGAAACACCATATATTTT. Encoded protein: CASFIGRGFSGNTIYF.

A few counts support this clone. CDR3 nucleotides: TGTGCCAGCAGCCCCTCTCCTGAAAACATTCAGTACTTC. This gives the protein CASSPSPENIQYF. V usage is TRBV7-3 and J usage is TRBJ2-4; D is undetermined. Germline CDR1 SGHTA, CDR2 FQGTGA. This CDR3 contains 13 residues. The V end lost 5 bases, the J end lost 5 bases, and 10 bases lay between the germline ends.

J is TRBJ1-2 and V is TRBV5-6; possible D gene TRBD1, 6 bases. CDR3 length: 13 amino acids. Trimming stripped 8 bases from V and 1 base from J, with 12 bases between. The germline gives CDR1 SGHDT, CDR2 YYEEEE. The CDR3 region is CASTTQGNYGYTF. Here the CDR3 DNA reads TGTGCCAGTACAACACAGGGTAACTATGGCTACACCTTC. Complete variable domain (other parts from reference TRBV5-6 and TRBJ1-2): DAGVTQSPTHLIKTRGQQVTLRCSPKSGHDTVSWYQQALGQGPQFIFQYYEEEERQRGNFPDRFSGHQFPNYSSELNVNALLLGDSALYLCASTTQGNYGYTFGSGTRLTVV.

The V gene is TRBV19, the J gene TRBJ2-1; TRBD2 matches at 11 bases. Germline CDR1 and CDR2: LNHDA and SQIVND (reference sequence). Trimming took 3 bases from V and 6 from J; bases not matched to a gene: 4. The CDR3 has 15 residues. CDR3 bases: TGTGCCAGTAGTATTAGCGGGAGGGCGCCCAATGAGCAGTTCTTC. This translates into CASSISGRAPNEQFF.

The chain employs TRBV7-3 and TRBJ2-2, with 10 bases aligning to TRBD1. The CDR3 runs 17 residues. CDR1 and CDR2 from the germline V gene are SGHTA and FQGTGA. The ends lost 6 bases at V and 4 bases at J; junction bases unmatched: 11. CDR3 protein: CASSGGRGTGVTGELFF. CDR3 bases: TGTGCCAGCAGTGGAGGACGGGGGACAGGGGTCACCGGGGAGCTGTTTTTT.

The chain carries TRBV19 and TRBJ1-2; D may be TRBD1 (5 bases). This CDR3 has 15 residues. Germline V CDR1 and CDR2: LNHDA, SQIVND (reference sequence). Trimming pared 7 bases from V and 1 base from J, leaving 16 bases between. The DNA for the CDR3 is TGTGCCAGTACCCCATGGACAACCTTTAACTATGGCTACACCTTC. As protein: CASTPWTTFNYGYTF.

J is TRBJ2-3 and V is TRBV28; tentative D call: TRBD1 (6 bases). Germline lookup yields CDR1 MDHEN and CDR2 SYDVKM. Trimming stripped 3 bases from V and 2 bases from J, with 12 bases between. CDR3 size: 15 residues. CDR3 amino acids: CASSFQGPITDTQYF. CDR3 in DNA: TGTGCCAGCAGTTTTCAGGGGCCGATCACAGATACGCAGTATTTT.

The chain carries TRBV4-2 and TRBJ2-1, with 7 positions matching TRBD2. The CDR3 contains 16 residues. Trimming cost V 1 base and J 3 bases; bases outside gene matches: 6. Germline-derived CDR1 and CDR2 are LGHNA and YNFKEQ. The CDR3 loop reads CASSQGAGRYYNEQFF. The DNA of the CDR3 is TGTGCCAGCAGCCAAGGAGCGGGGAGGTACTACAATGAGCAGTTCTTC.

This chain connects TRBV24-1 to TRBJ2-3; D is unclear. Per germline, CDR1 KGHDR and CDR2 SFDVKD. The ends were cut back, 3 bases at V and 0 bases at J, with 9 bases in the middle. This CDR3 is 15 amino acids long. The CDR3: CATSDPPTSTDTQYF. The CDR3 DNA reads TGTGCCACCAGTGATCCCCCGACTAGCACAGATACGCAGTATTTT.

This clone was seen only a few times. The chain combines TRBV7-9 with TRBJ1-2, with D unclear. Germline CDR1 reads SEHNR; CDR2 reads FQNEAQ (reference sequence). V gave up 5 bases and J gave up 2 bases, with 12 bases separating them. The CDR3 extends over 14 amino acids. The CDR3 loop reads CASSMSGDNYGYTF. The DNA of the CDR3 is TGTGCCAGCAGCATGAGCGGAGACAACTATGGCTACACCTTC.

This clone has a single count. This rearrangement joins TRBV5-6 to TRBJ1-2, with 7 nucleotides matching TRBD1. Per the germline V gene, CDR1 is SGHDT and CDR2 is YYEEEE. CDR3 length: 13 amino acids. V lost 3 bases, J lost 9 bases, and 8 bases stayed unmatched. The CDR3: CASSSSGGTSYTF. The CDR3, as DNA: TGTGCCAGCAGCTCCTCAGGGGGGACAAGCTACACCTTC.

There are a few counts of this clone. The rearrangement links TRBV5-1 to TRBJ1-3; TRBD1 agrees at 7 bases. V lost 4 bases and J lost 2; bases outside the gene matches: 6. The length of the CDR3 is 15 residues. CDR1 and CDR2 from the germline V gene are SGHRS and YFSETQ. The CDR3 region is CASSPETGPGNTIYF. The CDR3 DNA reads as TGCGCCAGCAGCCCTGAGACAGGGCCTGGAAACACCATATATTTT. The whole variable domain, filled in from reference TRBV5-1 and TRBJ1-3, reads KAGVTQTPRYLIKTRGQQVTLSCSPISGHRSVSWYQQTPGQGLQFLFEYFSETQRNKGNFPGRFSGRQFSNSRSEMNVSTLELGDSALYLCASSPETGPGNTIYFGEGSWLTVV.